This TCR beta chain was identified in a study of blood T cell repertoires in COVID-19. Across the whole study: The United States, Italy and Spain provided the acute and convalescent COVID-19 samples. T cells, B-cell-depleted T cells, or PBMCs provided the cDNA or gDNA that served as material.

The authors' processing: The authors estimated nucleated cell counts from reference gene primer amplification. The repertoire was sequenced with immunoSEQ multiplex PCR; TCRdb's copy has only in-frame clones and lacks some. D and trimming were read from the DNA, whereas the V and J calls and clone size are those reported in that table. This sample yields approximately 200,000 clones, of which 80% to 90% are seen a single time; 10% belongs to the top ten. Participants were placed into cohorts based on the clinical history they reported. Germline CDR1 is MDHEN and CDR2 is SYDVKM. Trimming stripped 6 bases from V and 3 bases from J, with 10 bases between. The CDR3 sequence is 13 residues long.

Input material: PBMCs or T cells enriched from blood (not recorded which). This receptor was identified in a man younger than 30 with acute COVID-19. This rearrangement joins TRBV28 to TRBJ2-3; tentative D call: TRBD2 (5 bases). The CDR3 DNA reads TGTGCCAGCAGCCCCGGGGAAACAGATACGCAGTATTTT. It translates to CASSPGETDTQYF.